This TCR beta chain was obtained from a study of blood T cell repertoires in COVID-19. This CDR3 comprises 15 residues. V gave up 3 bases and J gave up 5 bases, with 14 bases separating them. CDR1 and CDR2 from the germline V gene are SNHLY and FYNNEI. Here immunoSEQ multiplex PCR was the method, and the copy in TCRdb shows in-frame clones only, minus some. The sample lists approximately 170,000 clones; 80% to 85% were seen once. The clonotype originates from a human donor with acute or convalescent COVID-19. The donor label of this sample is uncertain. The specimen sequenced was peripheral blood. The chain is built from TRBV2 and TRBJ2-1, with a possible D match to TRBD2 (5 bases). The CDR3 loop reads CASSEKVTGNNEQFF. The CDR3 region has the DNA TGTGCCAGCAGTGAGAAGGTGACGGGAAACAATGAGCAGTTCTTC. Drawing the rest from reference TRBV2 and TRBJ2-1, the complete variable domain is EPEVTQTPSHQVTQMGQEVILRCVPISNHLYFYWYRQILGQKVEFLVSFYNNEISEKSEIFDDQFSVERPDGSNFTLKIRSTKLEDSAMYFCASSEKVTGNNEQFFGPGTRLTVL.